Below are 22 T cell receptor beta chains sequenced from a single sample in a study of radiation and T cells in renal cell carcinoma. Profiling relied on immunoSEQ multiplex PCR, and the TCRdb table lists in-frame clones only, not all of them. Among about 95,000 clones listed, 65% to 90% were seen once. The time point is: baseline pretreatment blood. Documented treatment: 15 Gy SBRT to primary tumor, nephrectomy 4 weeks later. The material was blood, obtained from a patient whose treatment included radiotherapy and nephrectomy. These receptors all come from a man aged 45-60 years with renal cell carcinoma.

CDR3 DNA sequence: TGTGCCAGCAGCGCCCAGGGGGCAGCATACAATGAGCAGTTCTTC. It codes for CASSAQGAAYNEQFF. The V and J genes are TRBV9 and TRBJ2-1, with 8 bases lining up with TRBD1. This CDR3 is 15 amino acids long. The junction had 6 bases not matched to a gene; V was cut back by 3 bases and J by 4 bases. In germline, CDR1 is SGDLS, CDR2 YYNGEE.

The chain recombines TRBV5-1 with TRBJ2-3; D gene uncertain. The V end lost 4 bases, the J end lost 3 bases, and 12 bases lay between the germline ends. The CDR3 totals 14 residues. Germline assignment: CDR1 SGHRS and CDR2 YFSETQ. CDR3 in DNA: TGCGCCAGCAGCCGCCCGGAGAGTACAGATACGCAGTATTTT. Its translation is CASSRPESTDTQYF. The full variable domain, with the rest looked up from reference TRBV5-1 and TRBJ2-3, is KAGVTQTPRYLIKTRGQQVTLSCSPISGHRSVSWYQQTPGQGLQFLFEYFSETQRNKGNFPGRFSGRQFSNSRSEMNVSTLELGDSALYLCASSRPESTDTQYFGPGTRLTVL.

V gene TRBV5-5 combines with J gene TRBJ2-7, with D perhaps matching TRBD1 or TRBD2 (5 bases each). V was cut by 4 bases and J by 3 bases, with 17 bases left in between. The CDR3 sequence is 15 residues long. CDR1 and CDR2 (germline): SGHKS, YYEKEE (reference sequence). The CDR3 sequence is CASSAPDSGYYEQYF. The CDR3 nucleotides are TGTGCCAGCAGCGCTCCCGACAGCGGATACTACGAGCAGTACTTC.

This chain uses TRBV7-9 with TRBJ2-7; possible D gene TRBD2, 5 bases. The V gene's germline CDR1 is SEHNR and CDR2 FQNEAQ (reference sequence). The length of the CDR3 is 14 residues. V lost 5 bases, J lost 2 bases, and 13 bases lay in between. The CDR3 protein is CASSLRTGTYEQYF. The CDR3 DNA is TGTGCCAGCAGCCTACGGACGGGGACCTACGAGCAGTACTTC.

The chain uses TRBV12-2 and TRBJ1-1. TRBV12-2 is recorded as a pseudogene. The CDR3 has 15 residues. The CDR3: CASRHRPSGNTEAFF. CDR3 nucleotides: TGTGCAAGTCGCCATAGACCCTCCGGGAACACTGAAGCTTTCTTT.

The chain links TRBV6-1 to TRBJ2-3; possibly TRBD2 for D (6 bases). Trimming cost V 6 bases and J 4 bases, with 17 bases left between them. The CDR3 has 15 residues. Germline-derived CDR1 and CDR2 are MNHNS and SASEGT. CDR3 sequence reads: CASSYNRRDSDTQYF. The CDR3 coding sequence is TGTGCCAGCAGCTATAATCGGCGGGATTCAGATACGCAGTATTTT.

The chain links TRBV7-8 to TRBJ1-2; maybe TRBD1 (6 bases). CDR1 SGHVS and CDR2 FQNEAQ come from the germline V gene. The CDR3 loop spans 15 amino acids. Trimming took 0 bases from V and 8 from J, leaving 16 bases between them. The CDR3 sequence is CASSLARGHERGYTF. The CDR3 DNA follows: TGTGCCAGCAGCTTAGCTAGGGGACACGAGAGGGGCTACACCTTC.

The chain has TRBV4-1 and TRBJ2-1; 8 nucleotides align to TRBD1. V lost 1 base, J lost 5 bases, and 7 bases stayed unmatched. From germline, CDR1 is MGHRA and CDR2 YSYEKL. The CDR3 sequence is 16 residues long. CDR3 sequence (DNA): TGCGCCAGCAGCCAAGTCAGGGGGCGGTGGGACAATGAGCAGTTCTTC. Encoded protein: CASSQVRGRWDNEQFF.

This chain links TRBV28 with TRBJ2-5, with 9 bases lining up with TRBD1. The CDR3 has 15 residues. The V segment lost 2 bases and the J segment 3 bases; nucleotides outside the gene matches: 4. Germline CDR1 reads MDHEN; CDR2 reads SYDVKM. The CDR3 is CASSLGTGNEETQYF. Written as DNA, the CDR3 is TGTGCCAGCAGTTTAGGGACAGGGAACGAAGAGACCCAGTACTTC.

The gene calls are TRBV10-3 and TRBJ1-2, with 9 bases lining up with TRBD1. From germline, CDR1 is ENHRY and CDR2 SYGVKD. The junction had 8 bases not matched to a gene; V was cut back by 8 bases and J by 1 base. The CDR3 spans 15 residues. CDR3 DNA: TGTGCCATCGGAGCTAGGACAGGGGATAACTATGGCTACACCTTC. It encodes CAIGARTGDNYGYTF.

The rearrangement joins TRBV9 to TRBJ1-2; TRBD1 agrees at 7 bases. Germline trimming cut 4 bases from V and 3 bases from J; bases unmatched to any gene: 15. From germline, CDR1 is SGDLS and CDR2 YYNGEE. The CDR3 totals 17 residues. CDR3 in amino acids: CASSQGVASVGDYGYTF. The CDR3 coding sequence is TGTGCCAGCAGCCAGGGGGTCGCCTCTGTAGGAGACTATGGCTACACCTTC.

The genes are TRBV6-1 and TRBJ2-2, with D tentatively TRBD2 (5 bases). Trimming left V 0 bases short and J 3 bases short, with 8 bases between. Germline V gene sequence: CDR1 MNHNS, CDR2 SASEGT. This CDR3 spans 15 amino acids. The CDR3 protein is CASSEAPGYTGELFF. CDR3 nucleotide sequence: TGTGCCAGCAGTGAAGCGCCGGGGTACACCGGGGAGCTGTTTTTT.

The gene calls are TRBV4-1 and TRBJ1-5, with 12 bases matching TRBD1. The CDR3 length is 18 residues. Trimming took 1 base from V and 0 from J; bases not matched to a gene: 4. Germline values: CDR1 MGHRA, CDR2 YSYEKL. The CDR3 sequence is CASSQGDRGLYSNQPQHF. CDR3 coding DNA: TGCGCCAGCAGCCAAGGGGACAGGGGGCTCTATAGCAATCAGCCCCAGCATTTT.

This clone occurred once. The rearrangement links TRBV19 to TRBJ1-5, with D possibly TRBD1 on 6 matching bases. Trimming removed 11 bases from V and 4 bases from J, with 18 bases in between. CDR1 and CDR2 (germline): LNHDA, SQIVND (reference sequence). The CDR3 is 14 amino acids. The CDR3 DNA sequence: TGTGCCGCTTCGGGGGGCAGAAGAAATCAGCCCCAGCATTTT. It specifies CAASGGRRNQPQHF. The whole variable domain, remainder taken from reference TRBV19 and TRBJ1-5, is DGGITQSPKYLFRKEGQNVTLSCEQNLNHDAMYWYRQDPGQGLRLIYYSQIVNDFQKGDIAEGYSVSREKKESFPLTVTSAQKNPTAFYLCAASGGRRNQPQHFGDGTRLSIL.

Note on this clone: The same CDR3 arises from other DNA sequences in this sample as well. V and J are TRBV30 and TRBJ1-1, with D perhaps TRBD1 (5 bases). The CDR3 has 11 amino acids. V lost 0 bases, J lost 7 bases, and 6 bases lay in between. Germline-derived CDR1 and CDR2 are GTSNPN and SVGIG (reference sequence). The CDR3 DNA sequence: TGTGCCTGGAGTGTGGGGGGTGAAGCTTTCTTT. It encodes CAWSVGGEAFF.

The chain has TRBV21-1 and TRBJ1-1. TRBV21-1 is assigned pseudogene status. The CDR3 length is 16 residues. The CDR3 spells CASSKESAGGNTEAFF. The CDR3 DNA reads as TGTGCCAGCAGCAAAGAGTCAGCCGGGGGGAACACTGAAGCTTTCTTT.

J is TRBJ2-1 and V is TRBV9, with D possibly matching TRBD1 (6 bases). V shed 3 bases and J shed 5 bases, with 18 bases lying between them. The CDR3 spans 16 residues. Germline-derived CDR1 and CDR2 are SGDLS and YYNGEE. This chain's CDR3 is CASSGLRDKRDNEQFF. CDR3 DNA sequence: TGTGCCAGCAGCGGACTCCGGGACAAGAGAGACAATGAGCAGTTCTTC.

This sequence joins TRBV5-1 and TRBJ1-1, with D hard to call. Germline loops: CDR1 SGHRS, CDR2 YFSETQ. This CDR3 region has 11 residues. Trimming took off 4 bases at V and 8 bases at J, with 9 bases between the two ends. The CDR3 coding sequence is TGCGCCAGCAGCAGTGCGGGGGAAGCTTTCTTT. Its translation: CASSSAGEAFF.

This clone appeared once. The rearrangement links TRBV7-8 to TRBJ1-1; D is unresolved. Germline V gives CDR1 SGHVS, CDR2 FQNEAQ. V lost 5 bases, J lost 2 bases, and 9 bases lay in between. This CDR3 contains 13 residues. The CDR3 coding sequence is TGTGCCAGCAGCCCGGCGGTTAACACTGAAGCTTTCTTT. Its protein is CASSPAVNTEAFF.

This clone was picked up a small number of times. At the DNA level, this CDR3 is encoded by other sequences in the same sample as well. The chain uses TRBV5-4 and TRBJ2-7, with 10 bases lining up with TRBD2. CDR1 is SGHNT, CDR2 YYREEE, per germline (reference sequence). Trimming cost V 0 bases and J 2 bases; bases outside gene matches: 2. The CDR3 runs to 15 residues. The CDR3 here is CASSLGTSGTYEQYF. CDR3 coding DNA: TGTGCCAGCAGCTTGGGGACTAGCGGAACCTACGAGCAGTACTTC.

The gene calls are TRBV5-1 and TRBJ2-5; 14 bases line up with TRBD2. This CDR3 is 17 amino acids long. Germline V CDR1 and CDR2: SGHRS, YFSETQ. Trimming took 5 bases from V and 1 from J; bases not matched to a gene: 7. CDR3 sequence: CASSRGGTSGSQETQYF. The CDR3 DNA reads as TGCGCCAGCAGTCGGGGAGGGACTAGCGGGAGCCAAGAGACCCAGTACTTC.

The CDR3 sequence is CAWSVFPGELFF. DNA for the CDR3: TGTGCCTGGAGTGTATTTCCCGGGGAGCTGTTTTTT. V and J are TRBV30 and TRBJ2-2, with no clear D. The germline V gene encodes CDR1 GTSNPN and CDR2 SVGIG (reference sequence). The V and J ends lost 0 bases and 6 bases respectively, with 5 bases between them. CDR3 size: 12 residues.